This TCR beta chain was recorded in a study of T cell changes during pregnancy in multiple sclerosis. The method was immunoSEQ multiplex PCR; TCRdb's version includes in-frame clones alone and lacks a portion of them. This table has 50,000 or so clones, nearly 95% appearing once. The TCR was taken from a female donor with multiple sclerosis, enrolled in a pregnancy study. The source material was peripheral blood, sampled in the third trimester of pregnancy.

In nucleotides, the CDR3 is TGTGCCAGCAGGGGACAGGGTTACGAGCAGTACTTC. This sequence encodes CASRGQGYEQYF. This chain joins TRBV11-2 and TRBJ2-7, with 9 bases fitting TRBD1. J gave up 4 bases and V 6 bases, and 1 base lay outside the gene matches. The germline V gene has CDR1 SGHAT and CDR2 FQNNGV. The CDR3 runs 12 residues. The entire variable domain, with the rest obtained from reference TRBV11-2 and TRBJ2-7, is as follows: EAGVAQSPRYKIIEKRQSVAFWCNPISGHATLYWYQQILGQGPKLLIQFQNNGVVDDSQLPKDRFSAERLKGVDSTLKIQPAKLEDSAVYLCASRGQGYEQYFGPGTRLTVT.